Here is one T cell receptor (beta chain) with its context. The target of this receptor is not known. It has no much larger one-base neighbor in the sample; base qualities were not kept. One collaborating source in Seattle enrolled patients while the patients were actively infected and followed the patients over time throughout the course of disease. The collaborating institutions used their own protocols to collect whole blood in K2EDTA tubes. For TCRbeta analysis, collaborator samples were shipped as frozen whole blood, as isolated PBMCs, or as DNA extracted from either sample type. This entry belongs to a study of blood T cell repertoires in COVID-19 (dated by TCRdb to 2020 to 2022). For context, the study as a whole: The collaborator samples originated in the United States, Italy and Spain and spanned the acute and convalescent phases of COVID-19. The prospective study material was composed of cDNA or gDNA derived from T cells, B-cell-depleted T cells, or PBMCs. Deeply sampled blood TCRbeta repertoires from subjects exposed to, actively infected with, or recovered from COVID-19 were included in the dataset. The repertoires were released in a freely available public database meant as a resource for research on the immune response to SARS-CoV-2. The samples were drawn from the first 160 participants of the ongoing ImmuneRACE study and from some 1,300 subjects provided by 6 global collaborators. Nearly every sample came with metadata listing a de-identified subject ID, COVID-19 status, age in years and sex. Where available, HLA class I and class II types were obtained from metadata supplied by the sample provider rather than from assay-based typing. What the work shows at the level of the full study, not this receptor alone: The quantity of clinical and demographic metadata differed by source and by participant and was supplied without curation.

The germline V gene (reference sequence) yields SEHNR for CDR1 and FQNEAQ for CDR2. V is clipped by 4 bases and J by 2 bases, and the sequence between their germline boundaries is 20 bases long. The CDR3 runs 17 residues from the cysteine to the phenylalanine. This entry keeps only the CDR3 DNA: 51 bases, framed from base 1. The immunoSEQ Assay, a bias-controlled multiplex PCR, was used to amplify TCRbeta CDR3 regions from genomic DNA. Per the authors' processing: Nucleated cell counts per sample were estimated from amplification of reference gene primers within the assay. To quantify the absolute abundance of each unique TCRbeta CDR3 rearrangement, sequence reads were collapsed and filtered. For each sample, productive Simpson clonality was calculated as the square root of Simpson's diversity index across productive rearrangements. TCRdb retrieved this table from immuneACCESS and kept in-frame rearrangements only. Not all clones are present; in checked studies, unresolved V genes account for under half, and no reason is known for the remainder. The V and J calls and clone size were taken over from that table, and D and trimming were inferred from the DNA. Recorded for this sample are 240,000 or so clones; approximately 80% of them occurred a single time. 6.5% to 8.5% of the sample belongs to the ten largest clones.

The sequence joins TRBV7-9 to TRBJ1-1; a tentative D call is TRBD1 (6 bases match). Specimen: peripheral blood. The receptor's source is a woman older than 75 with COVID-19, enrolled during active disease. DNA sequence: TGTGCCAGCAGCTCAACCAAGAACAGGGCGCCTAACACTGAAGCTTTCTTT. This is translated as CASSSTKNRAPNTEAFF.